This T cell receptor beta chain stems from a study of regulatory T cells in long-lasting Graves disease. The time point denotes: newly diagnosed GD, antithyroid drugs for less than 3 months. Extracted RNA from PBMCs served as the source of the TCR library. With iRepertoire HTBI primers and Arm-PCR of CDR3 regions, TCR beta libraries were built. From the multiplex PCR reads, TCRdb called clonotypes with MiXCR, one entry per CDR3 protein. The sample lists about 620,000 distinct CDR3 sequences, roughly 15% occurring once. Germline-derived CDR1 and CDR2 are DFQATT and SNEGSKA (reference sequence). The CDR3 extends over 15 amino acids. V lost 4 bases to trimming and J lost 1 base; unmatched junction nucleotides: 3. The data also belong to a second study, concerning T cells in Graves' hyperthyroidism and ophthalmopathy.

This receptor was taken from a woman in her 30s with Graves disease. The chain has TRBV20-1 and TRBJ2-6, with 8 bases that match TRBD1. The sample was peripheral blood mononuclear cells (PBMCs), taken at new diagnosis, from a patient treated with antithyroid drugs. CDR3 DNA: TGCAGTGCTACGACAGGGGCTTCTGGGGCCAACGTCCTGACTTTC. It codes for CSATTGASGANVLTF.